The rows below give T cell receptor beta chains drawn from one sample of a study of cytomegalovirus exposure and HLA in healthy donors. Libraries were prepared by immunoSEQ multiplex PCR; TCRdb keeps only in-frame clonotypes and omits some of them. The data hold roughly 78,000 clones, with over 50% observed a single time. Sequencing was carried out using PBMCs. The receptor set was obtained from a man aged 40-55 years in good health and CMV-seropositive. Each CDR3 is given with its conserved first and last residue. Fields, in order: D gene, J gene, V gene, clone size, CDR3 DNA, CDR3 protein. The D gene is left open where the match is weak. Clone size, where shown, is once, few, many, or a class for clones that have expanded.

- TRBJ1-1 TRBV5-1 - TGCGCCAGCAGCTTGGGCGCAATCATGAACACTGAAGCTTTCTTT CASSLGAIMNTEAFF
- TRBJ2-7 TRBV2 - TGTGCCAGCAGTGAAGATTTAACGGACGAGCAGTACTTC CASSEDLTDEQYF
TRBD1 TRBJ1-1 TRBV6-5 - TGTGCCAGCAGTTCCGGGACAGGGGTGCCGAACACTGAAGCTTTCTTT CASSSGTGVPNTEAFF
TRBD2 TRBJ2-7 TRBV7-2 once TGTGCCAGCAGCCGGGGGGTTTACTACGAGCAGTACTTC CASSRGVYYEQYF
- TRBJ2-6 TRBV7-9 - TGTGCCAGCAGCTCCCAACTTTCCGACTCTGGGGCCAACGTCCTGACTTTC CASSSQLSDSGANVLTF
- TRBJ2-7 TRBV5-1 - TGCGCCAGCAGCAGGACCTACAGGGACGAGCAGTACTTC CASSRTYRDEQYF
TRBD1 TRBJ1-1 TRBV6-5 - TGTGCCAGCAGACCGACCGGGACAGGGGGCTCTGAAGCTTTCTTT CASRPTGTGGSEAFF
- TRBJ2-7 TRBV7-9 - TGTGCCAGCAGCTTATTGCCAGGCTCCGAGCAGTACTTC CASSLLPGSEQYF
TRBD1 TRBJ1-3 TRBV7-3 - TGTGCCAGCAGCTCTCAGGGGGGTGCCGGAAACACCATATATTTT CASSSQGGAGNTIYF
TRBD1 TRBJ1-1 TRBV2 - TGTGCCAGCGGTCTGGGGGGACAGGGGGCTGGTCGAGCTTTCTTT CASGLGGQGAGRAFF
- TRBJ1-2 TRBV5-1 - TGCGCCAGCAGCTTTAACCCGGGGAAGAGTTATGGCTACACCTTC CASSFNPGKSYGYTF
- TRBJ2-1 TRBV4-3 - TGCGCCAGCAGCCAAGGGTCCGACAAGGCTATCGACAATGAGCAGTTCTTC CASSQGSDKAIDNEQFF
TRBD1 TRBJ1-1 TRBV7-9 - TGTGCCAGCAGCCCGCAGGGACAGGGGGCGAAAACTGAAGCTTTCTTT CASSPQGQGAKTEAFF
TRBD1 TRBJ2-5 TRBV10-1 - TGCGCCAGCAGTAGGGGGCTGCAAGAGACCCAGTACTTC CASSRGLQETQYF
- TRBJ2-3 TRBV5-1 once TGCGCCAGCAGCCCGGTGAGAGGCCTTGGCACAGATACGCAGTATTTT CASSPVRGLGTDTQYF
- TRBJ2-6 TRBV7-9 - TGTGCCAGCAGCTTACACACCTCTGGGGCCAACGTCCTGACTTTC CASSLHTSGANVLTF
TRBD1 TRBJ1-1 TRBV7-9 - TGTGCCAGCAGCCCGCAAACAGGGGGAGACACTGAAGCTTTCTTT CASSPQTGGDTEAFF
TRBD1 TRBJ1-2 TRBV19 - TGTGCCAGTACCGCACTCATAGGGGGACAGCACAGTACTAACTATGGCTACACCTTC CASTALIGGQHSTNYGYTF
- TRBJ2-1 TRBV27 - TGTGCCAGCAGTTTTATAAAGAGCTCCTACAATGAGCAGTTCTTC CASSFIKSSYNEQFF
- TRBJ1-6 TRBV30 - TGTGCCTGTTCCCGGGACGGACTAAATTCCCCCCTCCACTTT CACSRDGLNSPLHF
- TRBJ1-1 TRBV7-2 - TGTGCCAGCAGCTATGCGTGGAACACTGAAGCTTTCTTT CASSYAWNTEAFF
- TRBJ1-2 TRBV29-1 - TGCAGCGCCAACTTAGGACTGGACTATGGCTACACCTTC CSANLGLDYGYTF
- TRBJ2-5 TRBV29-1 few TGCAGCGTGGGGACTGTGGTCCAAGAGACCCAGTACTTC CSVGTVVQETQYF
TRBD1 TRBJ2-7 TRBV30 - TGTGCCTGGAGTGTAGGGACAGGGGGCTACGAGCAGTACTTC CAWSVGTGGYEQYF
- TRBJ2-7 TRBV4-1 - TGCGCCAGCAGCCACCCCGGCCGGGACACCTACGAGCAGTACTTC CASSHPGRDTYEQYF
TRBD1 TRBJ2-7 TRBV4-3 few TGCGCCAGCAGCGAACGAACAGGGGGGTACTACGAGCAGTACTTC CASSERTGGYYEQYF
- TRBJ2-3 TRBV10-3 - TGTGCCATCAGTGAGGTTCGTTTCGGGGTTCGGCCGGCAGATACGCAGTATTTT CAISEVRFGVRPADTQYF
TRBD2 TRBJ2-3 TRBV30 - TGTGCCTGGACGCCGGGCGGGGGTGCGTCAGATACGCAGTATTTT CAWTPGGGASDTQYF
- TRBJ2-2 TRBV28 - TGTGCCAGCAGTTTGGCTGAGAACACCGGGGAGCTGTTTTTT CASSLAENTGELFF
TRBD1 TRBJ2-2 TRBV5-1 - TGCGCCAGCAGCTTGGTTACAGGGGATTCCGGGGAGCTGTTTTTT CASSLVTGDSGELFF
TRBD1 TRBJ1-3 TRBV10-1 - TGCGCCAGCAGTGGTCGCAGGGGGCTCGGAAACACCATATATTTT CASSGRRGLGNTIYF
TRBD1 TRBJ1-6 TRBV7-8 - TGTGCCAGCCGGGACAGGATTGTCGTAGATAATTCACCCCTCCACTTT CASRDRIVVDNSPLHF
TRBD1 TRBJ1-1 TRBV28 - TGTGCCAGCAGTTTATTTATCCCGGACAGGGGGTGGAACACTGAAGCTTTCTTT CASSLFIPDRGWNTEAFF
- TRBJ1-2 TRBV6-4 - TGTGCCAGCAGTCCAGGCGAGACCCACTATGGCTACACCTTC CASSPGETHYGYTF
TRBD2 TRBJ2-3 TRBV9 few TGTGCCAGCAGCCCCCCGGGACTAGAAGGGACAGATACGCAGTATTTT CASSPPGLEGTDTQYF
- TRBJ2-3 TRBV2 - TGTGCCAGCAGTGTGATTTTTAGGCCAGGGGGCACAGATACGCAGTATTTT CASSVIFRPGGTDTQYF
- TRBJ2-1 TRBV19 once TGTGCCAGTAGTAGCGGGGCAGGGCGGTATCATGAGCAGTTCTTC CASSSGAGRYHEQFF
TRBD1 TRBJ1-1 TRBV6-6 - TGTGCCAGCAGTTGGGGGGGACAGGGGAACACTGAAGCTTTCTTT CASSWGGQGNTEAFF
- TRBJ1-4 TRBV7-8 once TGTGCCAGCAGCTTAGCTACAAGGGGAACTAATGAAAAACTGTTTTTT CASSLATRGTNEKLFF
TRBD2 TRBJ2-1 TRBV5-1 - TGCGCCAGCAACGGGGGGGGGCGCAATGAGCAGTTCTTC CASNGGGRNEQFF
TRBD2 TRBJ2-3 TRBV15 - TGTGCCACCACTTCGGGGGAGGGGCACACAGATACGCAGTATTTT CATTSGEGHTDTQYF
- TRBJ1-3 TRBV30 - TGTGCCTGGAGTTTGGGGGCAGTCTCTGGAAACACCATATATTTT CAWSLGAVSGNTIYF
- TRBJ1-4 TRBV30 few TGTGCCTGGAGAGCCGGGGAGTATGGAAAACTGTTTTTT CAWRAGEYGKLFF
- TRBJ1-6 TRBV30 few TGTGCCTGGAGGACGGGGTACTCCTATAATTCCCCCCTCCACTTT CAWRTGYSYNSPLHF
- TRBJ2-3 TRBV4-1 - TGCGCCAGCAGCCAAGATGCAGTCAGAGATACGCAGTATTTT CASSQDAVRDTQYF
- TRBJ1-5 TRBV2 - TGTGCCAGCAGTGGGGGAGCGGGCGGAGGGCCCCAGCATTTT CASSGGAGGGPQHF
- TRBJ1-2 TRBV6-1 few TGTGCCAGCAGGGCACAGGTGAGGGGCTACACCTTC CASRAQVRGYTF
- TRBJ2-5 TRBV2 - TGTGCCAGCACCACTCGGGAGACCCAGTACTTC CASTTRETQYF
TRBD2 TRBJ2-5 TRBV29-1 - TGCAGCGTTGAAGATGGGCGGGGAGGGGAGACCCAGTACTTC CSVEDGRGGETQYF
TRBD2 TRBJ2-1 TRBV7-8 - TGTGCCAGCAGCTGGTCTAGCGGGGAGGGTGAGCAGTTCTTC CASSWSSGEGEQFF
- TRBJ1-1 TRBV28 - TGTGCCAGCAGCGCAAGCTACCGTGAAGCTTTCTTT CASSASYREAFF
- TRBJ1-2 TRBV10-2 - TGCGCCAGCAGAAGCCCGTCCGACTATGGCTACACCTTC CASRSPSDYGYTF
- TRBJ2-3 TRBV5-1 few TGCGCCAGCAATTGGCGCGGGAGCACAGATACGCAGTATTTT CASNWRGSTDTQYF
TRBD2 TRBJ2-3 TRBV4-3 - TGCGCCAGCAGCCGCATAACCTGGGGGGGTGCAGATACGCAGTATTTT CASSRITWGGADTQYF